These 10 T cell receptor beta chains were sequenced from one sample in a study of T cells in Graves' hyperthyroidism and ophthalmopathy. There were TCR beta CDR3 regions amplified from RNA transcripts. First-round RT-PCR targeting the TCR CDR3 was performed with the HTBI primer set. Using its own MiXCR run on the multiplex PCR reads, TCRdb lists one record per CDR3 protein. The sample contains about 300,000 distinct CDR3 sequences, approximately 18% of which appear only once. The material sequenced was blood. The receptors stem from a man between 50 and 59 years old with Graves' ophthalmopathy.

J is TRBJ2-2 and V is TRBV5-1, with 9 bases identical to TRBD2. The V gene end was trimmed by 6 bases and the J gene end by 0 bases; junction bases not matched to a gene: 6. The CDR3 contains 16 residues. CDR1 and CDR2 (germline): SGHRS, YFSETQ. The CDR3 sequence is CASTQTSGTNTGELFF. CDR3 nucleotide sequence: TGCGCCAGCACCCAGACTAGCGGTACGAACACCGGGGAGCTGTTTTTT.

This clonotype was counted ten times or more. The V call is TRBV6-1, the J call TRBJ1-1, with D perhaps TRBD1 (5 bases). The CDR3 has 16 residues. Germline values: CDR1 MNHNS, CDR2 SASEGT. Trimming left V 5 bases short and J 1 base short, with 17 bases between. The CDR3 reads CASSIWAGRKNTEAFF. The CDR3 coding sequence is TGTGCCAGCAGTATATGGGCAGGGCGGAAGAACACTGAAGCTTTCTTT.

The rearrangement uses TRBV10-3 and TRBJ1-1; D is perhaps TRBD1 (6 bases). CDR1 ENHRY and CDR2 SYGVKD come from the germline V gene. The CDR3 covers 13 residues. Trimming pared 4 bases from V and 2 bases from J, leaving 8 bases between. CDR3 amino acids: CAISGTDNTEAFF. Written as DNA, the CDR3 is TGTGCCATCAGTGGGACAGACAACACTGAAGCTTTCTTT.

CDR3 DNA sequence: TGTGCCAGCAGTTTAGGACAGCGGGTCACTGAAGCTTTCTTT. Protein: CASSLGQRVTEAFF. V usage is TRBV2 and J usage is TRBJ1-1, with D maybe TRBD1 (6 bases). With 5 bases removed from V and 4 bases from J, the gap between germline ends came to 14 bases. CDR3 size: 14 residues. Germline CDR1 reads SNHLY; CDR2 reads FYNNEI.

On this clonotype itself: A single base separates this from a much larger clone, so it may be a read error. The genes are TRBV28 and TRBJ2-7; the match to TRBD2 covers 10 bases. CDR3 length: 14 amino acids. The J segment lost 6 bases and the V segment lost 5 bases, leaving 7 bases of the junction unmatched. CDR1 is MDHEN, CDR2 SYDVKM, per germline. This CDR3 is CASSLAGDACEQYF. CDR3 nucleotides: TGTGCCAGCAGTCTAGCGGGGGACGCCTGCGAGCAGTACTTC.

This clonotype was seen at least ten times. V gene TRBV20-1 combines with J gene TRBJ1-4, with 7 nucleotides matching TRBD1. The germline V gene encodes CDR1 DFQATT and CDR2 SNEGSKA (reference sequence). V trimming: 0 bases; J trimming: 7 bases; junction bases outside the gene matches: 8. CDR3 size: 15 residues. The CDR3 bases are TGCAGTGCTAGAGATCAACCAGGGGGTGGTGAAAAACTGTTTTTT. Translating it yields CSARDQPGGGEKLFF.

In this sample, this clonotype turned up many times. The rearrangement joins TRBV6-1 to TRBJ1-2; TRBD1 matches at 7 bases. Germline CDR1 MNHNS, CDR2 SASEGT. J gave up 7 bases and V 6 bases, and 2 bases lay outside the gene matches. CDR3 length: 11 amino acids. The CDR3 region is CASRRQGGYTF. CDR3 nucleotide sequence: TGTGCCAGCAGACGACAGGGTGGCTACACCTTC.

For this clonotype: The CDR3 does not end in the conserved phenylalanine or tryptophan, so this is likely a read error. The chain has TRBV14 and TRBJ1-2; possibly TRBD1 for D (5 bases). V dropped 1 base and J dropped 3 bases, with 6 bases sitting between them. Germline V gives CDR1 SGHDN, CDR2 FVKESK. The CDR3 runs to 13 residues. CDR3 loop: CASSQAGYYGYTL. CDR3 DNA: TGTGCCAGCAGCCAAGCAGGGTACTATGGCTACACCCTC.

This chain links TRBV5-1 with TRBJ2-2; 9 nucleotides agree with TRBD2. V gave up 0 bases and J gave up 4 bases; unmatched junction bases: 7. The germline gives CDR1 SGHRS, CDR2 YFSETQ. This CDR3 region has 17 residues. CDR3 DNA sequence: TGCGCCAGCAGCTTGGTGCCTAGCGGGATTGGCACCGGGGAGCTGTTTTTT. Protein: CASSLVPSGIGTGELFF. Supplemented by reference TRBV5-1 and TRBJ2-2, the full variable domain reads KAGVTQTPRYLIKTRGQQVTLSCSPISGHRSVSWYQQTPGQGLQFLFEYFSETQRNKGNFPGRFSGRQFSNSRSEMNVSTLELGDSALYLCASSLVPSGIGTGELFFGEGSRLTVL.

This clonotype was observed at least ten times. This chain connects TRBV29-1 to TRBJ1-1; D ambiguous. V was cut by 4 bases and J by 3 bases, with 12 bases left in between. Germline values: CDR1 SQVTM, CDR2 ANQGSEA. The CDR3 length is 13 residues. The CDR3 region has the DNA TGCAGCGTTGGCAGTTCTCGGGACACTGAAGCTTTCTTT. Residues: CSVGSSRDTEAFF.